This T cell receptor beta chain came from a study of metastatic and nonmetastatic thyroid tumors. Overall study context: The comparison covered peripheral blood and tumor or nodule tissue in malignant and benign thyroid patients.

Trimming removed 6 bases from V and 1 base from J, with 14 bases in between. The CDR3 has 15 residues. From germline, CDR1 is KGHSH and CDR2 LQKENI. TCRdb re-called the PCR reads with MiXCR. This sample has over 70,000 clones, with more than 15% found just once. This clone was recorded many times. Until they underwent thyroid surgery, no patient had received any treatment. The specimen sequenced was blood. The chain combines TRBV18 with TRBJ2-3; D gene uncertain. This sequence originates from a female donor with papillary thyroid cancer or a benign thyroid nodule (not recorded which). Some clones in this sample may be carry-over from other donors' samples. The CDR3 DNA follows: TGTGCCAGCTCCCAGAACGCAGGACGCACAGATACGCAGTATTTT. Residues: CASSQNAGRTDTQYF.